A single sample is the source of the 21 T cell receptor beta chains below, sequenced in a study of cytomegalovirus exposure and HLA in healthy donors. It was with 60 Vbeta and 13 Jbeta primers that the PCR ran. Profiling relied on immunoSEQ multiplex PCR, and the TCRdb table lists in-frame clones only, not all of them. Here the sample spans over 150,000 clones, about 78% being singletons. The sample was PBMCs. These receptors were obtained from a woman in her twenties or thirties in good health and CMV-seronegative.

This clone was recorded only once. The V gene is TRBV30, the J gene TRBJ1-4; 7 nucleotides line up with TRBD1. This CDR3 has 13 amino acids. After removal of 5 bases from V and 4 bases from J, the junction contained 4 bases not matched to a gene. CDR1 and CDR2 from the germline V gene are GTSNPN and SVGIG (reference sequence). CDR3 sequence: CAWAGTDNEKLFF. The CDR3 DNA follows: TGTGCCTGGGCCGGGACAGATAATGAAAAACTGTTTTTT.

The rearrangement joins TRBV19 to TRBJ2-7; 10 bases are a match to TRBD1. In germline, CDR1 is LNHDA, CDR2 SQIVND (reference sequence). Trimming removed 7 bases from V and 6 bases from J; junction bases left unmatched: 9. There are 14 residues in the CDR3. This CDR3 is CASISYRDRGEQYF. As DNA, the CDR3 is TGTGCCAGTATTTCCTACCGGGACAGGGGCGAGCAGTACTTC.

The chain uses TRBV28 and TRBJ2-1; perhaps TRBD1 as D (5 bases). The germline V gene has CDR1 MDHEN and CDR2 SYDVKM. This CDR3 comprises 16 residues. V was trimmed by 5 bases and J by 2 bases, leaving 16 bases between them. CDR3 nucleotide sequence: TGTGCCAGCAGTCCCCTTGGGCAGGGCCCCTACAATGAGCAGTTCTTC. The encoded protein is CASSPLGQGPYNEQFF.

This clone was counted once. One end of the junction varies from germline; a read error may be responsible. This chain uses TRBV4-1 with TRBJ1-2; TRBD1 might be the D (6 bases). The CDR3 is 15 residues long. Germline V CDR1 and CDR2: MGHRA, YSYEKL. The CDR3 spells CASSPPGGRGYGYPF. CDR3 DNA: TGCGCCAGCAGCCCGCCCGGGGGGCGCGGTTATGGCTACCCCTTC.

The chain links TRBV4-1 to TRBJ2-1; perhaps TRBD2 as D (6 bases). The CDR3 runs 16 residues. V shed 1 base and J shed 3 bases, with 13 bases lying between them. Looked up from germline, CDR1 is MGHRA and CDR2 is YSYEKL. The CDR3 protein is CASSQGAAGLYNEQFF. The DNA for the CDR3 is TGCGCCAGCAGCCAAGGGGCCGCGGGACTCTACAATGAGCAGTTCTTC.

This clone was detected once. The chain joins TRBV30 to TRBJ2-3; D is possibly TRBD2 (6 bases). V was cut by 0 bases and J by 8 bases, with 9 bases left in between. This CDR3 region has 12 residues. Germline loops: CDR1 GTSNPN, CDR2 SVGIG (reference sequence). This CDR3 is CAWSVGGGTQYF. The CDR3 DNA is TGTGCCTGGAGTGTCGGGGGAGGTACGCAGTATTTT.

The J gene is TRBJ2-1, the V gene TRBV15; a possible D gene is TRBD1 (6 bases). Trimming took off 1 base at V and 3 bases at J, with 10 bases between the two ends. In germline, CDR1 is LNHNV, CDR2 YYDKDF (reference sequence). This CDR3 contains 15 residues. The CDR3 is CATSRGQVDYNEQFF. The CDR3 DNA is TGTGCCACCAGCAGAGGACAGGTAGACTACAATGAGCAGTTCTTC.

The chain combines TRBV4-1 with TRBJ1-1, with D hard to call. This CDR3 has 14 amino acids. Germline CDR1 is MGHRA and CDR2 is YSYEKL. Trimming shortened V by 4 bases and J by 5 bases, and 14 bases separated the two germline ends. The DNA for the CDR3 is TGCGCCAGCAGCCCCGGGGTAGGAGATACTGAAGCTTTCTTT. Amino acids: CASSPGVGDTEAFF.

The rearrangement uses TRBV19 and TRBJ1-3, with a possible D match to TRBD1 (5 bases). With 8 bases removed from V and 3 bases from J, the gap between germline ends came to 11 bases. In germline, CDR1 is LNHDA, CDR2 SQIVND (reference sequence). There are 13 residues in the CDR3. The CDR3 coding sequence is TGTGCCAGTTCCACAGGCTTTGGAAACACCATATATTTT. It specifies CASSTGFGNTIYF.

The CDR3 DNA is TGTGCCAGCAGTGATCTCCCGGGACTAGCGGGAGCAGAGACCCAGTACTTC. Residues: CASSDLPGLAGAETQYF. The chain is built from TRBV25-1 and TRBJ2-5; TRBD2 matches 14 bases. CDR1 and CDR2 from the germline V gene are MGHDK and SYGVNS. J was trimmed by 4 bases and V by 3 bases; bases with no gene match: 7. The CDR3 runs to 17 residues.

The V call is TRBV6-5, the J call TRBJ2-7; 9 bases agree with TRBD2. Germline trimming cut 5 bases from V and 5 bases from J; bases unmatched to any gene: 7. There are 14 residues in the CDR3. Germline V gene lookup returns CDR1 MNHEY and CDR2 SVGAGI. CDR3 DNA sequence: TGTGCCAGCAGTCAGTTAGCGGGAGCGGACGAGCAGTACTTC. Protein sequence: CASSQLAGADEQYF.

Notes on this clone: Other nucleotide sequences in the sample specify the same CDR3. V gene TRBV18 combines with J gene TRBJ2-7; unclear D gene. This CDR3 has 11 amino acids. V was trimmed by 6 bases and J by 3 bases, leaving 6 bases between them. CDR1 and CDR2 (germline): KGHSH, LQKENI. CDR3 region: CASSPLYEQYF. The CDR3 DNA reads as TGTGCCAGCTCCCCTCTCTACGAGCAGTACTTC.

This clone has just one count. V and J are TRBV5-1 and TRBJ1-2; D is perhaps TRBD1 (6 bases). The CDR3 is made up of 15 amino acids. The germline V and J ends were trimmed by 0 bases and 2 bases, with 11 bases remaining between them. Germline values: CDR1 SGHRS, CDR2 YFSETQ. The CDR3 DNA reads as TGCGCCAGCAGCTTGGGACAGGAGGAGAACTATGGCTACACCTTC. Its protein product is CASSLGQEENYGYTF.

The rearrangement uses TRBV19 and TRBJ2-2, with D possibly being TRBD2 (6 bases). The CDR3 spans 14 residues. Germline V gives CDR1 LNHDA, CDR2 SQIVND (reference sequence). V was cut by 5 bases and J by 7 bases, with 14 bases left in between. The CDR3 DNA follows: TGTGCCAGTAGTTGGGGCGGGGCAAACGGGGAGCTGTTTTTT. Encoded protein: CASSWGGANGELFF.

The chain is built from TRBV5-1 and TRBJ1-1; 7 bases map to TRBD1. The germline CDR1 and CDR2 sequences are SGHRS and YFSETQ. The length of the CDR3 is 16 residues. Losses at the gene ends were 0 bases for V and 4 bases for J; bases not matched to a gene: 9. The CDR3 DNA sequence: TGCGCCAGCAGCTTGGCCCATGACAGGGTGGGCACTGAAGCTTTCTTT. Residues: CASSLAHDRVGTEAFF.

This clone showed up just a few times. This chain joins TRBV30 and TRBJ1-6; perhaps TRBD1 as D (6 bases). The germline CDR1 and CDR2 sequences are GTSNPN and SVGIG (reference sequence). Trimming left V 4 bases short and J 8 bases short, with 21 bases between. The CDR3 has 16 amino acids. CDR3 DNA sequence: TGTGCCTGGACCCCCGTTCGGCGGGGGCGTGATTCACCCCTCCACTTT. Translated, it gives CAWTPVRRGRDSPLHF.

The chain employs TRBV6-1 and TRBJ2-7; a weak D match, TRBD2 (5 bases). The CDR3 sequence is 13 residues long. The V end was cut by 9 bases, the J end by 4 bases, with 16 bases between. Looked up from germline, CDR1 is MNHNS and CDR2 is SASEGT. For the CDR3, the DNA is TGTGCCAGTAGACTATCGAAAGGGTACGAGCAGTACTTC. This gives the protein CASRLSKGYEQYF.

CDR3 in amino acids: CASSVFPGQGETQYF. The CDR3 coding sequence is TGTGCCAGCAGCGTATTTCCGGGACAGGGGGAGACCCAGTACTTC. This sequence joins TRBV9 and TRBJ2-5, with TRBD1 matching over 10 bases. V lost 1 base, J lost 5 bases, and 5 bases stayed unmatched. The germline CDR1 and CDR2 sequences are SGDLS and YYNGEE. The length of the CDR3 is 15 residues.

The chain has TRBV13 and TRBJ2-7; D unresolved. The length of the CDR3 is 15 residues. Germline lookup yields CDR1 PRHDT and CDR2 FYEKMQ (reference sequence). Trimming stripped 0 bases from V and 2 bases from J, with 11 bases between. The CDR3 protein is CASSLGHRSTYEQYF. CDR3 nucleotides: TGTGCCAGCAGCTTAGGCCATCGAAGCACCTACGAGCAGTACTTC.

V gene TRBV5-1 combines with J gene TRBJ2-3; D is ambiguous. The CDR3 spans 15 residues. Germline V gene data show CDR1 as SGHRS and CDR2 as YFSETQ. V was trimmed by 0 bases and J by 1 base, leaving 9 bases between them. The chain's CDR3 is CASSLEAEGTDTQYF. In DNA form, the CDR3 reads TGCGCCAGCAGCTTGGAGGCCGAGGGCACAGATACGCAGTATTTT.

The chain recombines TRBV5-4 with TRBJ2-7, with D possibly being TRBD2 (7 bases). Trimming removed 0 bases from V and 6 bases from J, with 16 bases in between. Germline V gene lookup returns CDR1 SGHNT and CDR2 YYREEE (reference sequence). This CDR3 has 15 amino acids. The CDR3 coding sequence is TGTGCCAGCAGCTTGGGTGTTGGGGGGGCGGGCGAGCAGTACTTC. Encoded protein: CASSLGVGGAGEQYF.